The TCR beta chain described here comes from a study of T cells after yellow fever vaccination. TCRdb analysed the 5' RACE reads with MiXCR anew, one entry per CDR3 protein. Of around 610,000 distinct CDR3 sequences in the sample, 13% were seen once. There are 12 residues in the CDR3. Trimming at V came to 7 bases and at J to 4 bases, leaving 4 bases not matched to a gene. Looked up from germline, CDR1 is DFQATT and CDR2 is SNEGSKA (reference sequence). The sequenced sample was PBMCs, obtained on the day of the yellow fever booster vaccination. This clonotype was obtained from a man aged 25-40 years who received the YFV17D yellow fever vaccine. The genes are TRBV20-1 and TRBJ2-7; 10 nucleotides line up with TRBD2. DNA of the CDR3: TGCAGTGTCCCAGCGGGAGGGTACGAGCAGTACTTC. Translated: CSVPAGGYEQYF.